One and the same sample provided the 32 T cell receptor beta chains below, sequenced in a study of T cells in Graves' hyperthyroidism and ophthalmopathy. Amplification yielded TCR beta CDR3 regions, with RNA transcripts as the source. The TCR CDR3 first-round RT-PCR relied on the HTBI primer set. TCRdb reprocessed the multiplex PCR reads via MiXCR and lists one record per CDR3 protein. Here the sample spans just over 550,000 distinct CDR3 sequences, roughly 46% being singletons. The sample consisted of peripheral blood or thyroid tissue (not recorded which). The receptor source for this set is a woman younger than 35 with Graves' hyperthyroidism.

This clonotype was seen many times. J is TRBJ1-6 and V is TRBV24-1; D gene ambiguous. Between the trimmed V and J ends, which lost 4 bases and 6 bases, there was a span of 9 bases. This CDR3 contains 14 residues. Germline V lookup: CDR1 KGHDR, CDR2 SFDVKD. The DNA for the CDR3 is TGTGCCACCAGTGACGGACGGAGTAATTCACCCCTCCACTTT. Translating it yields CATSDGRSNSPLHF.

The table lists this clonotype with many counts. V usage is TRBV7-9 and J usage is TRBJ1-5, with D maybe TRBD1 (6 bases). Germline CDR1 SEHNR, CDR2 FQNEAQ (reference sequence). V was clipped by 1 base and J by 1 base, with 11 bases between them. CDR3 size: 16 residues. For the CDR3, the DNA is TGTGCCAGCAGCTTAGACAGGGAGGGAAGCAATCAGCCCCAGCATTTT. It codes for CASSLDREGSNQPQHF.

This clonotype has ten or more counts. This sequence joins TRBV29-1 and TRBJ2-7, with 8 bases aligning to TRBD1. Germline assignment: CDR1 SQVTM and CDR2 ANQGSEA. The CDR3 contains 13 residues. J lost 2 bases, V lost 5 bases, and 5 bases had no gene match. The CDR3 protein is CSVLTGAAYEQYF. The CDR3 bases are TGCAGCGTTCTGACAGGGGCGGCCTACGAGCAGTACTTC.

The chain is built from TRBV29-1 and TRBJ2-5; tentative D call: TRBD1 (6 bases). Germline assignment: CDR1 SQVTM and CDR2 ANQGSEA. V gave up 8 bases and J gave up 0 bases, with 10 bases separating them. The CDR3 spans 12 residues. CDR3 protein: CSLGAYQETQYF. Written as DNA, the CDR3 is TGCAGCCTGGGGGCGTACCAAGAGACCCAGTACTTC.

J is TRBJ1-5 and V is TRBV7-2, with D possibly matching TRBD1 (5 bases). Germline lookup yields CDR1 SGHTA and CDR2 FQGNSA. The ends were cut back, 5 bases at V and 7 bases at J, with 24 bases in the middle. The CDR3 has 17 residues. CDR3 in DNA: TGTGCCAGCAGCCCTAGGCGGTCGACAGTGCAAGGACAGCCCCAGCATTTT. This sequence encodes CASSPRRSTVQGQPQHF.

The V and J genes are TRBV15 and TRBJ1-5; no firm D call. Trimming stripped 6 bases from V and 13 bases from J, with 10 bases between. Germline V gene sequence: CDR1 LNHNV, CDR2 YYDKDF (reference sequence). The CDR3 consists of 10 residues. CDR3 residues: CATRLPGQHF. For the CDR3, the DNA is TGTGCCACCAGGCTTCCGGGACAGCATTTT.

The chain is built from TRBV11-2 and TRBJ1-3; weak D call: TRBD1 (6 bases). This CDR3 comprises 15 residues. Per germline, CDR1 SGHAT and CDR2 FQNNGV. V gave up 4 bases and J gave up 3 bases, with 13 bases separating them. The CDR3 sequence: CASSWDGTNGNTIYF. The CDR3 nucleotides are TGTGCCAGCAGCTGGGACGGGACAAATGGAAACACCATATATTTT.

A few counts support this clonotype. DNA of the CDR3: TGTGCCAGCAGCTTTCGACAGGGGACTAATGAAAAACTGTTTTTT. As protein: CASSFRQGTNEKLFF. This chain links TRBV7-9 with TRBJ1-4, with 8 bases that match TRBD1. This CDR3 spans 15 amino acids. Germline CDR1 reads SEHNR; CDR2 reads FQNEAQ (reference sequence). The J segment lost 2 bases and the V segment lost 3 bases, leaving 2 bases of the junction unmatched.

The rearrangement joins TRBV29-1 to TRBJ1-2, with 11 bases lining up with TRBD1. V was pared by 6 bases and J by 7 bases, with 4 bases of the junction left unmatched. The CDR3 loop spans 12 amino acids. CDR1 and CDR2 (germline): SQVTM, ANQGSEA. As DNA, the CDR3 is TGCAGCGTAGGACAGGGGGCACGTGGCTACACCTTC. Translating it yields CSVGQGARGYTF. Looking up the rest from reference TRBV29-1 and TRBJ1-2 gives the full variable domain: SAVISQKPSRDICQRGTSLTIQCQVDSQVTMMFWYRQQPGQSLTLIATANQGSEATYESGFVIDKFPISRPNLTFSTLTVSNMSPEDSSIYLCSVGQGARGYTFGSGTRLTVV.

The rearrangement links TRBV7-6 to TRBJ2-5; D possibly matches TRBD1 or TRBD2 (6 bases each). Germline loops: CDR1 SGHVS, CDR2 FNYEAQ. The CDR3 extends over 13 amino acids. V was trimmed by 6 bases and J by 5 bases, leaving 13 bases between them. CDR3 loop: CASRGGRGETQYF. The CDR3 DNA reads TGTGCCAGCAGGGGGGGCCGGGGTGAGACCCAGTACTTC.

This clonotype has only one observation. The CDR3 DNA is TGTGCCACCAGCTCGGGACGAGGCCCGGAAGCTTTCTTT. Its translation: CATSSGRGPEAFF. The V gene is TRBV24-1, the J gene TRBJ1-1, with a weak D call TRBD1 (5 bases). The germline V gene encodes CDR1 KGHDR and CDR2 SFDVKD. The CDR3 sequence is 13 residues long. V was clipped by 7 bases and J by 8 bases, with 16 bases between them.

V usage is TRBV24-1 and J usage is TRBJ1-4; D not certain. Trimming stripped 9 bases from V and 4 bases from J, with 17 bases between. The CDR3 consists of 15 residues. The germline V gene encodes CDR1 KGHDR and CDR2 SFDVKD. CDR3 region: CATHPPAGHNEKLFF. CDR3 nucleotide sequence: TGTGCCACCCACCCCCCGGCAGGTCATAATGAAAAACTGTTTTTT.

This clonotype appeared a few times. One junction end disagrees with the germline gene, perhaps due to a read error. The chain is built from TRBV4-1 and TRBJ2-7; D perhaps matches TRBD1 (6 bases). The length of the CDR3 is 13 residues. Germline CDR1 is MGHRA and CDR2 is YSYEKL. This chain's CDR3 is CASSNRESYEQYF. The CDR3 nucleotides are TGTGCCAGCAGCAACAGGGAGTCCTACGAGCAGTACTTC.

Only a few counts were recorded for this clonotype. J is TRBJ1-1 and V is TRBV7-3; D possibly corresponds to TRBD1 (5 bases). CDR3 length: 13 amino acids. V shed 8 bases and J shed 1 base, with 11 bases lying between them. The V gene's germline CDR1 is SGHTA and CDR2 FQGTGA. The CDR3 nucleotides are TGTGCCAGCGGTTTACAGGCGAACACTGAAGCTTTCTTT. It is translated as CASGLQANTEAFF.

The chain is built from TRBV10-3 and TRBJ1-1; maybe TRBD1 (5 bases). V was pared by 5 bases and J by 3 bases, with 10 bases between. This CDR3 region has 13 residues. Germline loops: CDR1 ENHRY, CDR2 SYGVKD. CDR3 bases: TGTGCCATCAGTTACGAGGGGTACACTGAAGCTTTCTTT. Its protein is CAISYEGYTEAFF.

The gene calls are TRBV20-1 and TRBJ1-5; no clear D. Germline V CDR1 and CDR2: DFQATT, SNEGSKA (reference sequence). The CDR3 has 13 amino acids. V was clipped by 6 bases and J by 3 bases, with 12 bases between them. The CDR3 spells CSATKGINQPQHF. CDR3 DNA: TGCAGTGCGACCAAGGGCATCAATCAGCCCCAGCATTTT.

This clonotype was recorded many times. The rearrangement links TRBV7-2 to TRBJ1-2, with 7 nucleotides matching TRBD1. In germline, CDR1 is SGHTA, CDR2 FQGNSA. The CDR3 has 13 residues. The trim removed 4 bases at V and 7 bases at J, leaving 6 bases unmatched. The CDR3 region has the DNA TGTGCCAGCAGCTCCCTCGACAGGGCTGGCTACACCTTC. It translates to CASSSLDRAGYTF.

This clonotype was seen a handful of times. V usage is TRBV2 and J usage is TRBJ1-2; a possible D gene is TRBD1 (6 bases). Trimming removed 5 bases at V and 6 bases at J, with 16 bases between. The germline V gene has CDR1 SNHLY and CDR2 FYNNEI. CDR3 size: 14 residues. The CDR3 DNA reads TGTGCCAGCAGTTATTGGGGGGCGGGCGATGGCTACACCTTC. As protein: CASSYWGAGDGYTF.

V and J are TRBV10-3 and TRBJ1-5; 7 nucleotides align to TRBD1. V lost 4 bases to trimming and J lost 6 bases; unmatched junction nucleotides: 9. Germline V gene data show CDR1 as ENHRY and CDR2 as SYGVKD. The CDR3 consists of 15 residues. The CDR3 sequence is CAISGTTGSSQPQHF. The CDR3 DNA sequence: TGTGCCATCAGTGGCACGACAGGGTCTAGTCAGCCCCAGCATTTT.

V gene TRBV2 combines with J gene TRBJ2-7; a possible D gene is TRBD2 (6 bases). CDR3 length: 13 residues. The germline gives CDR1 SNHLY, CDR2 FYNNEI. The V end was cut by 7 bases, the J end by 0 bases, with 10 bases between. The CDR3 DNA reads as TGTGCCAGCACCGGGACTTCCTCCTACGAGCAGTACTTC. Translated, it gives CASTGTSSYEQYF.

This rearrangement joins TRBV11-2 to TRBJ1-2; maybe TRBD1 (6 bases). Germline V gives CDR1 SGHAT, CDR2 FQNNGV. The CDR3 has 11 residues. The CDR3 sequence is CDEEGGCGYTF. The CDR3, as DNA: TGTGATGAGGAGGGGGGTTGTGGCTACACCTTC.

In its sample, this clonotype was seen once. With a much larger clone just one base away, this may be a read error. The chain couples TRBV24-1 to TRBJ2-7; D unresolved. CDR3 length: 13 residues. The V gene lost 3 bases and the J gene lost 6 bases, with 11 bases spanning the gap. Looked up from germline, CDR1 is KGHDR and CDR2 is SFDVKD. CDR3 residues: CATSDLTTLEQYF. The CDR3 bases are TGTGCCACCAGTGATCTCACGACCCTCGAGCAGTACTTC.

The gene calls are TRBV7-2 and TRBJ2-7; either TRBD1 or TRBD2 may fit D (6 bases each). The ends were cut back, 1 base at V and 3 bases at J, with 16 bases in the middle. CDR1 is SGHTA and CDR2 is FQGNSA in the germline V gene. The CDR3 runs 16 residues. In nucleotides, the CDR3 is TGTGCCAGCAGCTTAGGGGGGGCAGGGAGGAGCTACGAGCAGTACTTC. Translating gives CASSLGGAGRSYEQYF.

The V gene is TRBV12-3 or TRBV12-4, the J gene TRBJ1-2, with 9 bases aligning to TRBD1. Trimming at V came to 3 bases and at J to 6 bases, leaving 5 bases not matched to a gene. The CDR3 loop spans 14 amino acids. The CDR3: CASSFGQGWDGYTF. Written as DNA, the CDR3 is TGTGCCAGCAGTTTTGGACAGGGGTGGGATGGCTACACCTTC.

As for this clonotype: A clone one base away is much larger, so this may be a read error. V and J are TRBV10-3 and TRBJ1-1, with D perhaps TRBD1 (5 bases). Germline values: CDR1 ENHRY, CDR2 SYGVKD. CDR3 length: 13 residues. The V end lost 4 bases, the J end lost 4 bases, and 10 bases lay between the germline ends. The CDR3 coding sequence is TGTGCCATCAGTGCGTCCGGGGGCACTGAAGCTTTCTTT. Translated, it gives CAISASGGTEAFF.

The sample holds one count of this clonotype. V gene TRBV29-1 combines with J gene TRBJ1-2; 8 positions match TRBD1. With 6 bases clipped from V and 10 bases from J, the junction kept 4 bases outside the gene matches. This CDR3 contains 10 residues. Germline CDR1 SQVTM, CDR2 ANQGSEA. CDR3 residues: CSVLTGDYTF. The CDR3 DNA reads as TGCAGCGTGCTGACAGGGGACTACACCTTC.

This rearrangement joins TRBV2 to TRBJ2-7; 9 bases line up with TRBD1. The CDR3 is made up of 14 amino acids. Germline V lookup: CDR1 SNHLY, CDR2 FYNNEI. Trimming removed 8 bases from V and 5 bases from J; junction bases left unmatched: 10. DNA of the CDR3: TGTGCCAGCTCGCTTACCGGGACAGGGAACGAGCAGTACTTC. Amino acids: CASSLTGTGNEQYF. The variable domain in full, completed from reference TRBV2 and TRBJ2-7, reads EPEVTQTPSHQVTQMGQEVILRCVPISNHLYFYWYRQILGQKVEFLVSFYNNEISEKSEIFDDQFSVERPDGSNFTLKIRSTKLEDSAMYFCASSLTGTGNEQYFGPGTRLTVT.

Many counts were recorded for this clonotype. V and J are TRBV19 and TRBJ1-2, with 8 bases aligning to TRBD1. This CDR3 spans 15 amino acids. V dropped 5 bases and J dropped 5; count of bases not matched to a gene: 10. Germline V gene sequence: CDR1 LNHDA, CDR2 SQIVND (reference sequence). The CDR3 DNA sequence: TGTGCCAGTAGTTCGAACAGGGGGTCCACGTATGGCTACACCTTC. Translation gives CASSSNRGSTYGYTF.

The gene calls are TRBV7-7 and TRBJ2-7; 10 positions match TRBD2. The germline CDR1 and CDR2 sequences are SSHAT and FNYEAQ (reference sequence). After removal of 5 bases from V and 3 bases from J, the junction contained 7 bases not matched to a gene. The CDR3 consists of 15 residues. CDR3: CASSVRTSGVYEQYF. CDR3 nucleotide sequence: TGTGCCAGCAGCGTTCGAACTAGCGGGGTCTACGAGCAGTACTTC.

This clonotype was seen only once. The CDR3 does not close with the conserved phenylalanine or tryptophan, likely indicating a read error. The DNA is omitted, as the CDR3 cannot be located on it reliably, and the CDR3 follows TCRdb's listing. The chain carries TRBV15 and TRBJ1-1. The CDR3 length is 8 residues, termini included. Germline V gives CDR1 LNHNV, CDR2 YYDKDF (reference sequence). The chain's CDR3 is CATSRAAS.

This chain joins TRBV9 and TRBJ1-1; 8 nucleotides align to TRBD1. The CDR3 length is 16 residues. Germline CDR1 SGDLS, CDR2 YYNGEE. V shed 0 bases and J 0 bases; nucleotides not matched to a gene: 4. The CDR3 reads CASSVGGTGLNTEAFF. The DNA of the CDR3 is TGTGCCAGCAGCGTAGGAGGGACAGGACTGAACACTGAAGCTTTCTTT. Variable domain in full (rest from reference TRBV9 and TRBJ1-1): DSGVTQTPKHLITATGQRVTLRCSPRSGDLSVYWYQQSLDQGLQFLIQYYNGEERAKGNILERFSAQQFPDLHSELNLSSLELGDSALYFCASSVGGTGLNTEAFFGQGTRLTVV.

Notes on this clonotype: One junction end does not reproduce the germline sequence, and a read error may be involved. V and J are TRBV7-2 and TRBJ2-7; 8 bases map to TRBD1. CDR1 is SGHTA and CDR2 is FQGNSA in the germline V gene. CDR3 length equals 15 residues. The CDR3, as DNA: TGCGCCAGCAGCCAAGATGGGGGACAGGCCTACGAGCAGTACTTC. The encoded protein is CASSQDGGQAYEQYF.